This note documents a single T cell receptor beta chain sequence. Antigen specificity is unknown. Study outcomes and limitations: Tumor Tregs overlapped most with tumor, then blood, naive CD4+ cells.

After constant-region reverse-primer amplification, full-length variable regions underwent semi-nested PCR with Nested Universal Primer A. MiXCR, run by TCRdb on the 5' RACE reads, gives a single entry per CDR3 protein. Among more than 45,000 distinct CDR3 sequences listed, roughly 28% were seen once. The origin of this receptor is a female donor with breast cancer. Sequenced input: tumor-infiltrating memory CD4+ T cells sorted from the breast tumor. Subset described: memory CD4+ T cells, CD4+CD45RO+CD25-.

CDR3 region: CASSEAPQTTNTGELFF. In DNA, the CDR3 is TGCGCCAGCAGCGAGGCACCCCAAACCACGAACACCGGGGAGCTGTTTTTT. J is TRBJ2-2 and V is TRBV5-1; the D is unclear. CDR1 and CDR2 from the germline V gene are SGHRS and YFSETQ. The CDR3 is made up of 17 amino acids. Trimming removed 4 bases at V and 0 bases at J, with 16 bases between.